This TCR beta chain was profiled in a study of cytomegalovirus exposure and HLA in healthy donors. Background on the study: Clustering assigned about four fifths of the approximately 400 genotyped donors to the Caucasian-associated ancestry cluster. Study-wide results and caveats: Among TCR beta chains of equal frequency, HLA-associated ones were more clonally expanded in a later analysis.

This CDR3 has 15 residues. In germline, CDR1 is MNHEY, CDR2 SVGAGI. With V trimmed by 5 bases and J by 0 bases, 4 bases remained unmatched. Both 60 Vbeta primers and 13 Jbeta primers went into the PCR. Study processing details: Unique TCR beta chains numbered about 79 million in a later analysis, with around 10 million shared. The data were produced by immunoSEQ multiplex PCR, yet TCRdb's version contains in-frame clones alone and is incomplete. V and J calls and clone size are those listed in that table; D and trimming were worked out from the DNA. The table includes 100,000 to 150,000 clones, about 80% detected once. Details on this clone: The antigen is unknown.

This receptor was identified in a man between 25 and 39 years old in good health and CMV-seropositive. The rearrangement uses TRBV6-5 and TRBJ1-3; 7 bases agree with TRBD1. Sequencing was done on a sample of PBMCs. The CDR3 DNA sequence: TGTGCCAGCAGTCCGGGGACAGCCTCTGGAAACACCATATATTTT. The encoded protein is CASSPGTASGNTIYF.